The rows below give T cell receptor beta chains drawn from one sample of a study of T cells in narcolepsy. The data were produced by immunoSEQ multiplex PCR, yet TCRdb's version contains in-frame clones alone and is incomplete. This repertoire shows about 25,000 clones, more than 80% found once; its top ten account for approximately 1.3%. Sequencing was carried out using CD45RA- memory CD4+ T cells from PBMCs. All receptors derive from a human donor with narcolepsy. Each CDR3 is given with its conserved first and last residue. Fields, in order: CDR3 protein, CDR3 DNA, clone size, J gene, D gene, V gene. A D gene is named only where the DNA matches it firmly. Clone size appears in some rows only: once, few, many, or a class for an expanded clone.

CDR3: CASNNYLGSGAATNEKLFF
DNA: TGTGCCAGCAACAACTACCTTGGGTCTGGGGCCGCAACTAATGAAAAACTGTTTTTT
size: -
J: TRBJ1-4
D: -
V: TRBV7-9

CDR3: CALTGGFGNTIYF
DNA: TGTGCCTTGACAGGGGGCTTTGGAAACACCATATATTTT
size: -
J: TRBJ1-3
D: TRBD1
V: TRBV30

CDR3: CASSPNLKQKDRTGENYEQYF
DNA: TGTGCCAGCAGCCCAAATCTGAAACAGAAGGACAGAACCGGGGAAAACTACGAGCAGTACTTC
size: -
J: TRBJ2-7
D: -
V: TRBV7-3

CDR3: CASSLWDSSPEFF
DNA: TGTGCCAGCAGCTTATGGGACTCATCACCGGAGTTCTTC
size: -
J: TRBJ2-1
D: -
V: TRBV11-2

CDR3: CASSEALSGGSDTQYF
DNA: TGTGCCAGCAGTGAAGCGTTGTCGGGAGGGTCGGATACGCAGTATTTT
size: -
J: TRBJ2-3
D: TRBD2
V: TRBV2

CDR3: CASSEEFGTDTQYF
DNA: TGTGCCAGCAGTGAGGAGTTCGGCACAGATACGCAGTATTTT
size: once
J: TRBJ2-3
D: -
V: TRBV6-4

CDR3: CAIREGVSGNTIYF
DNA: TGTGCCATCAGGGAAGGGGTTTCTGGAAACACCATATATTTT
size: few
J: TRBJ1-3
D: -
V: TRBV10-3

CDR3: CASSALWGGTGNQPQHF
DNA: TGTGCCAGTAGTGCCCTCTGGGGGGGCACGGGCAATCAGCCCCAGCATTTT
size: -
J: TRBJ1-5
D: -
V: TRBV19

CDR3: CATRTRFNEKLFF
DNA: TGTGCCACCAGAACTAGGTTTAATGAAAAACTGTTTTTT
size: -
J: TRBJ1-4
D: -
V: TRBV6-5

CDR3: CASSQSGSTGEQYF
DNA: TGTGCCAGCAGCCAAAGCGGGAGCACAGGGGAGCAGTACTTC
size: -
J: TRBJ2-7
D: TRBD2
V: TRBV16

CDR3: CASSLISSGGYNEQFF
DNA: TGCGCCAGCAGCTTGATCTCTAGCGGAGGATACAATGAGCAGTTCTTC
size: -
J: TRBJ2-1
D: TRBD2
V: TRBV5-1

CDR3: CASSPPNYGYTF
DNA: TGTGCCAGCAGCCCCCCGAACTATGGCTACACCTTC
size: once
J: TRBJ1-2
D: -
V: TRBV28

CDR3: CASSPSPTQTYEQYF
DNA: TGCGCCAGCAGCCCTTCTCCGACTCAAACCTACGAGCAGTACTTC
size: -
J: TRBJ2-7
D: -
V: TRBV5-1

CDR3: CASNQIPRGSSTDTQYF
DNA: TGTGCCAGCAATCAGATTCCTCGGGGTTCTAGCACAGATACGCAGTATTTT
size: -
J: TRBJ2-3
D: -
V: TRBV9

CDR3: CASSYTGGSNEQFF
DNA: TGTGCCAGCAGTTACACGGGGGGTAGCAATGAGCAGTTCTTC
size: -
J: TRBJ2-1
D: TRBD2
V: TRBV6-6

CDR3: CANKRETSYNEQFF
DNA: TGTGCCAACAAGCGGGAGACATCCTACAATGAGCAGTTCTTC
size: -
J: TRBJ2-1
D: TRBD2
V: TRBV7-9

CDR3: CASSQRTGYYGYTF
DNA: TGTGCCAGCAGCCAGAGGACAGGGTACTATGGCTACACCTTC
size: -
J: TRBJ1-2
D: TRBD1
V: TRBV5-4

CDR3: CASSLRGSDGANVLTF
DNA: TGCGCCAGCAGCTTAAGGGGATCTGATGGGGCCAACGTCCTGACTTTC
size: once
J: TRBJ2-6
D: -
V: TRBV5-1

CDR3: CASTVKRERTGELFF
DNA: TGTGCCAGCACCGTCAAGAGGGAGAGGACCGGGGAGCTGTTTTTT
size: -
J: TRBJ2-2
D: -
V: TRBV6-1

CDR3: CASSPSRQGVTEAFF
DNA: TGTGCCAGCAGTCCCTCAAGACAGGGTGTGACTGAAGCTTTCTTT
size: -
J: TRBJ1-1
D: TRBD1
V: TRBV27

CDR3: CSVDPGLGNTEAFF
DNA: TGCAGCGTCGATCCGGGACTCGGGAACACTGAAGCTTTCTTT
size: -
J: TRBJ1-1
D: -
V: TRBV29-1

CDR3: CASSELASTDTQYF
DNA: TGTGCCAGCAGTGAACTAGCGAGCACAGATACGCAGTATTTT
size: -
J: TRBJ2-3
D: TRBD2
V: TRBV6-4

CDR3: CASSSWTGSGNTIYF
DNA: TGTGCCAGCAGCTCATGGACGGGGTCTGGAAACACCATATATTTT
size: -
J: TRBJ1-3
D: -
V: TRBV7-6

CDR3: CASSFEGRAGSNIQYF
DNA: TGTGCCAGCAGCTTCGAGGGAAGGGCTGGGAGTAACATTCAGTACTTC
size: -
J: TRBJ2-4
D: -
V: TRBV5-4

CDR3: CASRPGFSGNTIYF
DNA: TGTGCCAGTAGACCGGGATTCTCTGGAAACACCATATATTTT
size: few
J: TRBJ1-3
D: -
V: TRBV6-1

CDR3: CASSRKLTSGRGNNEQFF
DNA: TGTGCCAGCAGCCGAAAGTTGACTAGCGGGAGGGGTAACAATGAGCAGTTCTTC
size: -
J: TRBJ2-1
D: TRBD2
V: TRBV7-6

CDR3: CASSFIQGQANYGYTF
DNA: TGTGCCAGCAGTTTCATCCAGGGACAAGCTAACTATGGCTACACCTTC
size: once
J: TRBJ1-2
D: -
V: TRBV28

CDR3: CASSPHGATAETQYF
DNA: TGTGCCAGCAGCCCCCATGGGGCTACGGCGGAGACCCAGTACTTC
size: -
J: TRBJ2-5
D: -
V: TRBV7-3

CDR3: CASTSGVQDYGYTF
DNA: TGTGCCAGCACCTCAGGGGTTCAAGACTATGGCTACACCTTC
size: -
J: TRBJ1-2
D: -
V: TRBV28